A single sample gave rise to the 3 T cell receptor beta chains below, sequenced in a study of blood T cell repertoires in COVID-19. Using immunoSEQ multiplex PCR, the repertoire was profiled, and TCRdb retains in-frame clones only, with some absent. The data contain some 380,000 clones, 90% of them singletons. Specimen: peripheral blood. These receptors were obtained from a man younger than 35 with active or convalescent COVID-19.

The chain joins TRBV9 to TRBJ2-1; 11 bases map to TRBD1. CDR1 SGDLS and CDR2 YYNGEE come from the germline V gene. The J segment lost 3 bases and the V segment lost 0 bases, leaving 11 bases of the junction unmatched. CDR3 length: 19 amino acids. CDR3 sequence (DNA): TGTGCCAGCAGCGTAGCTACGGGCTACGGGACAGGGGGCTACAATGAGCAGTTCTTC. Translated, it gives CASSVATGYGTGGYNEQFF.

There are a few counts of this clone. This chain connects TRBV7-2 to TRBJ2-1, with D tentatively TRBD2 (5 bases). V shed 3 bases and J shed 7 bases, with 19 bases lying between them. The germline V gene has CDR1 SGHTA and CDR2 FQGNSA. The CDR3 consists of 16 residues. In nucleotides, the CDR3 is TGTGCCAGCAGCTTCGGAGGCACGACAAACCCAAATGAGCAGTTCTTC. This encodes CASSFGGTTNPNEQFF.

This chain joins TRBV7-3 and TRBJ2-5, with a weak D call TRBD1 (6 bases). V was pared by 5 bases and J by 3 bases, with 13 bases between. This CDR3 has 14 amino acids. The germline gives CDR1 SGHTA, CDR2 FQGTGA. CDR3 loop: CASSATGIKETQYF. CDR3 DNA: TGTGCCAGCAGCGCAACAGGGATTAAAGAGACCCAGTACTTC.